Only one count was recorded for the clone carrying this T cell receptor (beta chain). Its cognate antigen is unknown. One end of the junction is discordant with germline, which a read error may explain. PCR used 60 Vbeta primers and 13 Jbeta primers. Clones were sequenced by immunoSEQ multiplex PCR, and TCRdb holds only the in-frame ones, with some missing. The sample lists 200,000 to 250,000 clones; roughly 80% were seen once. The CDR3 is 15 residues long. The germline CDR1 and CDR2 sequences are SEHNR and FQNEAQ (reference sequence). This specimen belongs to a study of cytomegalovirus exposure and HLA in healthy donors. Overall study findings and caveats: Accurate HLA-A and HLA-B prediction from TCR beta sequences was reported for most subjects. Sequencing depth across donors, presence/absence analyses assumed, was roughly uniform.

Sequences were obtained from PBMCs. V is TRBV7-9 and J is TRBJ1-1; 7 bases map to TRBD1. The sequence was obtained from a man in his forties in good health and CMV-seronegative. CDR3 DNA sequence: TGTTCCAGCATCAGGGGGGATGGCCTGAACACTGAAGCTTTCTTT. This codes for CSSIRGDGLNTEAFF.